This TCR beta chain was found in a study of OX40 agonist ivuxolimab in advanced cancers. Method: immunoSEQ multiplex PCR; TCRdb's copy keeps in-frame clones and lacks some. The table has about 75,000 clones, more than 90% seen once. The sample consisted of CD4+ or CD8+ T cells sorted from blood, taken in a trial of the OX40 agonist ivuxolimab. This sequence originates from an adult with an advanced solid tumor such as melanoma, head and neck, liver or kidney cancer.

CDR3 amino acids: CASSPQGGGGGELFF. CDR3 nucleotide sequence: TGTGCCAGCAGCCCACAGGGAGGGGGTGGCGGGGAGCTGTTTTTT. The rearrangement joins TRBV11-3 to TRBJ2-2, with a tentative D call TRBD2 (7 bases). CDR1 and CDR2 from the germline V gene are SGHNT and YENEEA. Trimming shortened V by 5 bases and J by 7 bases, and 17 bases separated the two germline ends. This CDR3 has 15 amino acids.